Below, 15 T cell receptor beta chains from the same sample are listed, as sequenced in a study of cytomegalovirus exposure and HLA in healthy donors. PCR amplification relied on 60 Vbeta primers (plus 13 Jbeta primers). Sequenced by immunoSEQ multiplex PCR; TCRdb stores in-frame clones only, minus some. The sample has about 110,000 clones; about 80% are singletons. Sequencing was performed on PBMCs. The source of these receptors is a woman aged 50 to 65 in good health and CMV-seropositive.

The genes are TRBV7-8 and TRBJ2-2; D might be TRBD1 (6 bases). CDR3 length: 13 amino acids. Germline CDR1 SGHVS, CDR2 FQNEAQ. The V end was cut by 4 bases, the J end by 4 bases, with 7 bases between. This chain's CDR3 is CASSSQGTGELFF. In DNA form, the CDR3 reads TGTGCCAGCAGCTCACAGGGCACCGGGGAGCTGTTTTTT. Drawing the rest from reference TRBV7-8 and TRBJ2-2, the complete variable domain is GAGVSQSPRYKVAKRGQDVALRCDPISGHVSLFWYQQALGQGPEFLTYFQNEAQLDKSGLPSDRFFAERPEGSVSTLKIQRTQQEDSAVYLCASSSQGTGELFFGEGSRLTVL.

The gene calls are TRBV10-3 and TRBJ1-2; D uncertain. The CDR3 loop spans 13 amino acids. CDR1 ENHRY and CDR2 SYGVKD come from the germline V gene. The V and J ends lost 0 bases and 8 bases respectively, with 10 bases between them. Written as DNA, the CDR3 is TGTGCCATCAGTGAGTCGACGGAGTTCGGCTACACCTTC. It codes for CAISESTEFGYTF.

The chain uses TRBV2 and TRBJ2-2; D perhaps matches TRBD2 (5 bases). CDR3 size: 16 residues. Germline V gene sequence: CDR1 SNHLY, CDR2 FYNNEI. V was cut by 6 bases and J by 0 bases, with 14 bases left in between. This CDR3 reads CASSIRASPNTGELFF. Written as DNA, the CDR3 is TGTGCCAGCAGCATTCGGGCTAGCCCGAACACCGGGGAGCTGTTTTTT.

This chain uses TRBV5-1 with TRBJ1-4, with TRBD1 identical over 9 bases. The CDR3 is 15 residues long. Germline V CDR1 and CDR2: SGHRS, YFSETQ. V was clipped by 3 bases and J by 6 bases; unmatched bases: 6. CDR3 in amino acids: CASSSQGARDEKLFF. CDR3 in DNA: TGCGCCAGCAGCTCACAGGGGGCGAGAGATGAAAAACTGTTTTTT.

The CDR3 spells CASSQSGTYEQYF. CDR3 nucleotides: TGTGCCAGCAGCCAAAGCGGAACCTACGAGCAGTACTTC. The rearrangement joins TRBV6-5 to TRBJ2-7, with a tentative D call TRBD2 (5 bases). Germline V lookup: CDR1 MNHEY, CDR2 SVGAGI. Trimming took off 6 bases at V and 2 bases at J, with 11 bases between the two ends. The CDR3 totals 13 residues.

The rearrangement joins TRBV9 to TRBJ2-1; tentatively, D is TRBD1 (5 bases). The germline V gene has CDR1 SGDLS and CDR2 YYNGEE. Trimming removed 2 bases from V and 7 bases from J, with 19 bases in between. This CDR3 is 16 amino acids long. CDR3 in DNA: TGTGCCAGCAGCGTCTTCGGGCAGGGTGTAGGGAATGAGCAGTTCTTC. Its translation: CASSVFGQGVGNEQFF.

V is TRBV21-1 and J is TRBJ2-1; TRBD2 is the table's D call, not checked against the DNA. TRBV21-1 is a pseudogene locus. The CDR3 is made up of 13 amino acids. The CDR3 here is CASNRGTYNEQFF. In DNA, the CDR3 is TGTGCCAGCAATAGAGGGACCTACAATGAGCAGTTCTTC.

This clone has more than one count but fewer than ten. The V gene is TRBV7-9, the J gene TRBJ1-1, with D hard to call. This CDR3 is 12 amino acids long. Germline CDR1 and CDR2: SEHNR and FQNEAQ (reference sequence). V was cut by 5 bases and J by 5 bases, with 9 bases left in between. In nucleotides, the CDR3 is TGTGCCAGCAGCCCCCTAGGAACTGAAGCTTTCTTT. Translated: CASSPLGTEAFF. The full variable domain, with the rest looked up from reference TRBV7-9 and TRBJ1-1, is DTGVSQNPRHKITKRGQNVTFRCDPISEHNRLYWYRQTLGQGPEFLTYFQNEAQLEKSRLLSDRFSAERPKGSFSTLEIQRTEQGDSAMYLCASSPLGTEAFFGQGTRLTVV.

The gene calls are TRBV5-6 and TRBJ1-2; TRBD1 might be the D (5 bases). CDR3 length: 14 amino acids. V was pared by 3 bases and J by 2 bases, with 11 bases between. Germline values: CDR1 SGHDT, CDR2 YYEEEE. The CDR3 DNA reads as TGTGCCAGCAGCTCCCTCTCAGGGAACTATGGCTACACCTTC. It is translated as CASSSLSGNYGYTF.

V usage is TRBV6-6 and J usage is TRBJ2-3, with D tentatively TRBD2 (5 bases). The CDR3 runs to 14 residues. Germline CDR1 MNHNY, CDR2 SVGAGI (reference sequence). Trimming took 1 base from V and 4 from J, leaving 9 bases between them. CDR3 amino acids: CASSYYRGADTQYF. Here the CDR3 DNA reads TGTGCCAGCAGTTACTACCGGGGAGCAGATACGCAGTATTTT.

V usage is TRBV7-2 and J usage is TRBJ1-2; D uncertain. Germline CDR1 and CDR2: SGHTA and FQGNSA. Trimming removed 6 bases from V and 2 bases from J, with 13 bases in between. This CDR3 spans 14 amino acids. The CDR3 nucleotides are TGTGCCAGCAGATGGCCGGGAACCAACTATGGCTACACCTTC. It is translated as CASRWPGTNYGYTF.

The rearrangement joins TRBV5-4 to TRBJ1-1; 7 bases agree with TRBD1. The CDR3 runs 13 residues. CDR1 and CDR2 (germline): SGHNT, YYREEE (reference sequence). V trimming: 0 bases; J trimming: 11 bases; junction bases outside the gene matches: 7. CDR3 protein: CASSLGGQVQAFF. In DNA form, the CDR3 reads TGTGCCAGCAGCTTGGGTGGACAGGTTCAGGCTTTCTTT.

The genes are TRBV6-1 and TRBJ2-7, with D perhaps TRBD1 (5 bases). The CDR3 contains 13 residues. V gave up 2 bases and J gave up 7 bases, with 12 bases separating them. The germline V gene has CDR1 MNHNS and CDR2 SASEGT. The CDR3 DNA follows: TGTGCCAGCAGTGAACGGGCTCCAGGGGAGCAGTACTTC. Protein product: CASSERAPGEQYF.

This clone was counted between two and nine times. The chain uses TRBV4-2 and TRBJ2-5, with 9 bases identical to TRBD2. The CDR3 spans 17 residues. Germline assignment: CDR1 LGHNA and CDR2 YNFKEQ. J gave up 0 bases and V 0 bases, and 5 bases lay outside the gene matches. The CDR3 nucleotides read TGTGCCAGCAGCCAAGATGGGGCTAGCGGGGACCAAGAGACCCAGTACTTC. This translates into CASSQDGASGDQETQYF.

This rearrangement joins TRBV5-1 to TRBJ1-6; the D gene is possibly TRBD1 (5 bases). Germline CDR1 and CDR2: SGHRS and YFSETQ. There are 16 residues in the CDR3. V lost 4 bases to trimming and J lost 2 bases, with 13 bases between them. This chain's CDR3 is CASSPGRVAYNSPLHF. The CDR3 nucleotides read TGCGCCAGCAGCCCGGGCAGGGTAGCCTATAATTCACCCCTCCACTTT.